Below are 11 T cell receptor beta chains sequenced from a single sample in a study of cytomegalovirus exposure and HLA in healthy donors. Primers: 60 Vbeta forward and 13 Jbeta reverse. The method was immunoSEQ multiplex PCR; TCRdb's version includes in-frame clones alone and lacks a portion of them. The top ten hold 3% to 4% of the sample, which has about 190,000 clones, almost 75% seen once. Sequencing was carried out using PBMCs. The source of these receptors is a woman aged 30 to 39 in good health and CMV-seropositive.

This clone was seen only a few times. The chain couples TRBV29-1 to TRBJ2-5; 8 bases match TRBD2. This CDR3 is 17 amino acids long. J gave up 4 bases and V 5 bases, and 18 bases lay outside the gene matches. Per the germline V gene, CDR1 is SQVTM and CDR2 is ANQGSEA. The CDR3 spells CSVQSPGLDKEVETQYF. DNA of the CDR3: TGCAGCGTTCAGTCTCCGGGACTAGATAAGGAGGTAGAGACCCAGTACTTC.

This chain links TRBV14 with TRBJ2-5, with 8 bases lining up with TRBD1. The CDR3 has 13 residues. In germline, CDR1 is SGHDN, CDR2 FVKESK. J lost 11 bases, V lost 4 bases, and 9 bases had no gene match. DNA of the CDR3: TGTGCCAGCAGCCGTACGGACAGGGAAGGGCAGTACTTC. As protein: CASSRTDREGQYF.

This chain connects TRBV4-2 to TRBJ2-5; 11 positions match TRBD2. The CDR3 has 16 amino acids. Germline V gene data show CDR1 as LGHNA and CDR2 as YNFKEQ. After removal of 0 bases from V and 1 base from J, the junction contained 1 base not matched to a gene. CDR3 protein: CASSQEGTSGQETQYF. CDR3 nucleotide sequence: TGTGCCAGCAGCCAAGAAGGGACTAGCGGCCAAGAGACCCAGTACTTC.

V and J are TRBV4-1 and TRBJ1-2; 7 bases map to TRBD1. The CDR3 is made up of 15 amino acids. The trim removed 3 bases at V and 1 base at J, leaving 5 bases unmatched. CDR1 is MGHRA, CDR2 YSYEKL, per germline. The CDR3 DNA reads TGCGCCAGCAGCCAGGGGCAGGGGGTTAACTATGGCTACACCTTC. Encoded protein: CASSQGQGVNYGYTF.

V and J are TRBV28 and TRBJ2-1; TRBD2 matches 9 bases. Germline V gives CDR1 MDHEN, CDR2 SYDVKM. Unmatched junction bases numbered 11, after V lost 2 bases and J lost 6 bases. The CDR3 is 17 residues long. The CDR3: CASSLPPRLAASNEQFF. In DNA, the CDR3 is TGTGCCAGCAGTTTACCCCCCAGACTAGCGGCTTCCAATGAGCAGTTCTTC.

The chain links TRBV6-5 to TRBJ2-2; a weak D match, TRBD1 (5 bases). There are 12 residues in the CDR3. Trimming took 8 bases from V and 6 from J, leaving 10 bases between them. CDR1 and CDR2 from the germline V gene are MNHEY and SVGAGI. The DNA of the CDR3 is TGTGCCAGCTTTCAGGGCCCCGGGGAGCTGTTTTTT. Its protein product is CASFQGPGELFF.

V and J are TRBV5-4 and TRBJ2-7; 7 nucleotides line up with TRBD1. V was clipped by 4 bases and J by 0 bases; unmatched bases: 7. The CDR3 length is 15 residues. Germline V gene lookup returns CDR1 SGHNT and CDR2 YYREEE (reference sequence). Here the CDR3 reads CASSLPGQNSYEQYF. The CDR3, as DNA: TGTGCCAGCAGCCTTCCGGGACAGAACTCCTACGAGCAGTACTTC.

The chain employs TRBV28 and TRBJ1-1; 10 positions agree with TRBD1. Germline-derived CDR1 and CDR2 are MDHEN and SYDVKM. Losses at the gene ends were 5 bases for V and 1 base for J; bases not matched to a gene: 10. The CDR3 length is 17 residues. The CDR3, as DNA: TGTGCCAGCAGTACGGGGACAGGGGTGGTAAAGAACACTGAAGCTTTCTTT. This gives the protein CASSTGTGVVKNTEAFF. The full variable domain, with the rest looked up from reference TRBV28 and TRBJ1-1, is DVKVTQSSRYLVKRTGEKVFLECVQDMDHENMFWYRQDPGLGLRLIYFSYDVKMKEKGDIPEGYSVSREKKERFSLILESASTNQTSMYLCASSTGTGVVKNTEAFFGQGTRLTVV.

The rearrangement links TRBV14 to TRBJ1-2, with 8 bases lining up with TRBD1. With 4 bases clipped from V and 2 bases from J, the junction kept 6 bases outside the gene matches. The CDR3 has 15 residues. CDR1 and CDR2 (germline): SGHDN, FVKESK. The CDR3 loop is CASSLQGASNYGYTF. In DNA form, the CDR3 reads TGTGCCAGCAGCCTTCAGGGGGCCAGCAACTATGGCTACACCTTC.

The gene calls are TRBV5-6 and TRBJ1-3; unclear D gene. Trimming stripped 4 bases from V and 3 bases from J, with 14 bases between. The CDR3 covers 15 residues. Germline CDR1 is SGHDT and CDR2 is YYEEEE. The CDR3 bases are TGTGCCAGCAGCCCTGGAAGGCGAGGTGGAAACACCATATATTTT. Amino acid sequence: CASSPGRRGGNTIYF.

This clone was seen just once. The CDR3 DNA reads TGTGCCAGCAGTTACTCTACAGCTTCAACCTACGAGCAGTACTTC. Translated, it gives CASSYSTASTYEQYF. J is TRBJ2-5 and V is TRBV6-5; D ambiguous. The DNA matches TRBJ2-7 better at its end, which makes the J call doubtful. There are 15 residues in the CDR3. Germline loops: CDR1 MNHEY, CDR2 SVGAGI.